Below are 25 T cell receptor beta chains sequenced from a single sample in a study of blood T cell repertoires in COVID-19 (TCRdb year 2020). The library came from the immunoSEQ multiplex PCR assay. TCRdb's version of the immuneACCESS table is confined to in-frame rearrangements and falls short of the full clone set. An unresolved V gene accounts for under half of the shortfall where checked; the remainder is of unknown origin. The sample profile shows a few hundred thousand clones; 85% of them were found once. 7.2% of the sample is taken by the ten largest. The specimen was peripheral blood. These receptors originate from a human donor in a cohort sampled during active COVID-19.

The chain links TRBV27 to TRBJ2-2, with 7 bases lining up with TRBD1. The CDR3 is 16 residues long. Germline V gives CDR1 MNHEY, CDR2 SMNVEV (reference sequence). Losses at the gene ends were 0 bases for V and 6 bases for J; bases not matched to a gene: 7. Here the CDR3 reads CASSLSPYRGPGELFF. The DNA for the CDR3 is TGTGCCAGCAGTTTATCCCCCTACAGGGGACCCGGGGAGCTGTTTTTT.

The chain couples TRBV7-6 to TRBJ2-1; 7 bases map to TRBD2. Germline lookup yields CDR1 SGHVS and CDR2 FNYEAQ. J was trimmed by 3 bases and V by 2 bases; bases with no gene match: 7. The CDR3 is 16 residues long. The CDR3 region has the DNA TGTGCCAGCAGCTTATCCCGGGACTACAACTACAATGAGCAGTTCTTC. Translating it yields CASSLSRDYNYNEQFF.

This sequence joins TRBV19 and TRBJ1-5; no firm D call. Germline CDR1 is LNHDA and CDR2 is SQIVND (reference sequence). The ends were cut back, 5 bases at V and 6 bases at J, with 14 bases in the middle. The length of the CDR3 is 14 residues. The CDR3 bases are TGTGCCAGTAGTCCTCCATACTCGGGTCAGCCCCAGCATTTT. Its translation is CASSPPYSGQPQHF.

The table lists this clone with many counts. This sequence joins TRBV30 and TRBJ1-4, with 7 bases matching TRBD1. Per the germline V gene, CDR1 is GTSNPN and CDR2 is SVGIG (reference sequence). The V segment lost 3 bases and the J segment 5 bases; nucleotides outside the gene matches: 9. This CDR3 contains 15 residues. CDR3 residues: CAWSAPGQTNEKLFF. The CDR3, as DNA: TGTGCCTGGAGCGCCCCGGGACAGACAAATGAAAAACTGTTTTTT.

This clone was observed a single time. V and J are TRBV5-5 and TRBJ2-6; the match to TRBD1 covers 7 bases. Germline V gene lookup returns CDR1 SGHKS and CDR2 YYEKEE (reference sequence). The CDR3 sequence is 17 residues long. The J segment lost 3 bases and the V segment lost 4 bases, leaving 10 bases of the junction unmatched. CDR3 amino acids: CASSRDSLLSGANVLTF. The CDR3 nucleotides are TGTGCCAGCAGCCGGGACAGCCTCCTGAGTGGGGCCAACGTCCTGACTTTC.

This rearrangement joins TRBV29-1 to TRBJ2-7; 9 positions agree with TRBD1. The V and J ends lost 3 bases and 4 bases, in that order; junction bases with no gene match: 4. The length of the CDR3 is 13 residues. The germline gives CDR1 SQVTM, CDR2 ANQGSEA. This CDR3 is CSVDGTGPYEQYF. Here the CDR3 DNA reads TGCAGCGTTGATGGGACAGGGCCTTACGAGCAGTACTTC.

This chain uses TRBV6-5 with TRBJ2-5, with no clear D. CDR3 size: 16 residues. Trimming shortened V by 0 bases and J by 2 bases, and 13 bases separated the two germline ends. CDR1 and CDR2 (germline): MNHEY, SVGAGI. The CDR3 spells CASSYSPFLPQETQYF. In DNA, the CDR3 is TGTGCCAGCAGTTACTCACCATTCCTACCGCAAGAGACCCAGTACTTC.

The rearrangement uses TRBV19 and TRBJ2-7, with TRBD2 matching over 7 bases. The CDR3 contains 15 residues. Germline lookup yields CDR1 LNHDA and CDR2 SQIVND (reference sequence). J was trimmed by 3 bases and V by 4 bases; bases with no gene match: 9. This CDR3 reads CASSKLPGGFYEQYF. CDR3 in DNA: TGTGCCAGTAGTAAGCTCCCGGGGGGATTCTACGAGCAGTACTTC. The whole variable domain, remainder taken from reference TRBV19 and TRBJ2-7, is DGGITQSPKYLFRKEGQNVTLSCEQNLNHDAMYWYRQDPGQGLRLIYYSQIVNDFQKGDIAEGYSVSREKKESFPLTVTSAQKNPTAFYLCASSKLPGGFYEQYFGPGTRLTVT.

The chain combines TRBV24-1 with TRBJ1-2, with a weak D call TRBD1 (6 bases). CDR3 length equals 14 residues. The germline V gene has CDR1 KGHDR and CDR2 SFDVKD. Deletions cut 2 bases from V and 3 bases from J, with 9 bases between. The CDR3 loop is CATSDSTGYYGYTF. The CDR3 region has the DNA TGTGCCACCAGTGATTCCACAGGGTACTATGGCTACACCTTC.

This rearrangement joins TRBV6-5 to TRBJ1-3; D is undetermined. CDR1 and CDR2 (germline): MNHEY, SVGAGI. The CDR3 covers 16 residues. Trimming left V 0 bases short and J 1 base short, with 10 bases between. CDR3 protein: CASSYSRERSGNTIYF. The CDR3 region has the DNA TGTGCCAGCAGTTACTCGCGTGAGAGGTCTGGAAACACCATATATTTT.

The chain uses TRBV11-2 and TRBJ1-6; D remains ambiguous. The CDR3 loop spans 16 amino acids. Germline assignment: CDR1 SGHAT and CDR2 FQNNGV. The V end was cut by 5 bases, the J end by 7 bases, with 18 bases between. CDR3 protein: CASSRGEARVNSPLHF. The DNA for the CDR3 is TGTGCCAGCAGCCGCGGGGAGGCCCGGGTAAATTCACCCCTCCACTTT.

The V gene is TRBV6-1, the J gene TRBJ2-7; 7 nucleotides align to TRBD1. The length of the CDR3 is 15 residues. Germline V CDR1 and CDR2: MNHNS, SASEGT. The ends lost 3 bases at V and 3 bases at J; junction bases unmatched: 8. The CDR3 nucleotides read TGTGCCAGCAGTGAGACGACAGGGAATCTCTACGAGCAGTACTTC. This translates into CASSETTGNLYEQYF.

This clone was seen a handful of times. The chain couples TRBV5-4 to TRBJ1-6; 8 nucleotides match TRBD1. The CDR3 runs 15 residues. J gave up 7 bases and V 4 bases, and 7 bases lay outside the gene matches. Germline V CDR1 and CDR2: SGHNT, YYREEE (reference sequence). The chain's CDR3 is CASSLLTGENSPLHF. For the CDR3, the DNA is TGTGCCAGCAGCCTACTGACAGGGGAGAATTCACCCCTCCACTTT.

Concerning this clone itself: This specimen includes other DNA sequences encoding the same CDR3. The genes are TRBV12-3 or TRBV12-4 and TRBJ1-1; D unresolved. V was shortened by 1 base and J by 1 base, with 4 bases between the two germline ends. The length of the CDR3 is 13 residues. The CDR3 loop is CASSLGGNTEAFF. CDR3 in DNA: TGTGCCAGCAGTTTAGGCGGGAACACTGAAGCTTTCTTT.

The rearrangement joins TRBV9 to TRBJ2-3; maybe TRBD2 (6 bases). The V gene lost 2 bases and the J gene lost 6 bases, with 16 bases spanning the gap. Germline V gives CDR1 SGDLS, CDR2 YYNGEE. The CDR3 runs 15 residues. CDR3 region: CASSVVEGRTDTQYF. DNA of the CDR3: TGTGCCAGCAGCGTCGTCGAGGGGAGGACGGATACGCAGTATTTT.

In this sample, this clone turned up once. The CDR3 nucleotides are TGTGCCAGCAGCGCCGCTATTGGACTAGCGGGGGACGAGCAGTACTTC. Its translation is CASSAAIGLAGDEQYF. J is TRBJ2-7 and V is TRBV5-6, with 13 bases lining up with TRBD2. The CDR3 is made up of 16 amino acids. Germline V gene lookup returns CDR1 SGHDT and CDR2 YYEEEE. After removal of 4 bases from V and 5 bases from J, the junction contained 9 bases not matched to a gene. Full variable domain (rest looked up from reference TRBV5-6 and TRBJ2-7): DAGVTQSPTHLIKTRGQQVTLRCSPKSGHDTVSWYQQALGQGPQFIFQYYEEEERQRGNFPDRFSGHQFPNYSSELNVNALLLGDSALYLCASSAAIGLAGDEQYFGPGTRLTVT.

The chain uses TRBV6-5 and TRBJ1-5; 8 nucleotides line up with TRBD1. CDR1 MNHEY and CDR2 SVGAGI come from the germline V gene. The length of the CDR3 is 16 residues. The J segment lost 3 bases and the V segment lost 0 bases, leaving 4 bases of the junction unmatched. The CDR3 DNA follows: TGTGCCAGCAGTTACTCGTTTCAGGGGGCCAATCAGCCCCAGCATTTT. Its translation: CASSYSFQGANQPQHF.

V gene TRBV6-5 combines with J gene TRBJ1-2, with unresolved D. The ends were cut back, 6 bases at V and 3 bases at J, with 14 bases in the middle. The germline V gene encodes CDR1 MNHEY and CDR2 SVGAGI. There are 14 residues in the CDR3. The CDR3 sequence is CASRVAGRDYGYTF. CDR3 DNA sequence: TGTGCCAGCAGGGTTGCGGGGAGAGACTATGGCTACACCTTC.

This chain joins TRBV20-1 and TRBJ1-4; 7 bases agree with TRBD1. Germline V CDR1 and CDR2: DFQATT, SNEGSKA (reference sequence). The V and J ends lost 3 bases and 3 bases, in that order; junction bases with no gene match: 7. The CDR3 spans 15 residues. CDR3 sequence (DNA): TGCAGTGCTAGTAGCTACAGGGGATCTAATGAAAAACTGTTTTTT. It is translated as CSASSYRGSNEKLFF.

V gene TRBV7-2 combines with J gene TRBJ2-7; 7 bases align to TRBD1. The trim removed 5 bases at V and 9 bases at J, leaving 7 bases unmatched. This CDR3 is built from 12 residues. Germline CDR1 SGHTA, CDR2 FQGNSA. The CDR3 protein is CASSIDRVRQYF. CDR3 DNA: TGTGCCAGCAGCATCGACAGGGTTCGGCAGTACTTC. The full variable domain, rest sourced from reference TRBV7-2 and TRBJ2-7, is GAGVSQSPSNKVTEKGKDVELRCDPISGHTALYWYRQSLGQGLEFLIYFQGNSAPDKSGLPSDRFSAERTGGSVSTLTIQRTQQEDSAVYLCASSIDRVRQYFGPGTRLTVT.

The chain carries TRBV30 and TRBJ2-5, with 9 bases matching TRBD2. The CDR3 extends over 18 amino acids. The V segment lost 0 bases and the J segment 1 base; nucleotides outside the gene matches: 12. The V gene's germline CDR1 is GTSNPN and CDR2 SVGIG (reference sequence). This chain's CDR3 is CAWSVVAGGPLGQETQYF. The CDR3 DNA is TGTGCCTGGAGTGTCGTGGCGGGGGGGCCTTTAGGCCAAGAGACCCAGTACTTC.

The V gene is TRBV27, the J gene TRBJ2-7; 11 nucleotides agree with TRBD1. V shed 5 bases, J shed 3 bases, and the junction held 6 bases outside the gene matches. Germline CDR1 and CDR2: MNHEY and SMNVEV (reference sequence). The CDR3 contains 15 residues. CDR3 sequence (DNA): TGTGCCAGCAGTGCCGAGGGACAGGGGGTCTACGAGCAGTACTTC. Translation: CASSAEGQGVYEQYF.

V gene TRBV29-1 combines with J gene TRBJ1-1; 11 bases match TRBD1. Germline V CDR1 and CDR2: SQVTM, ANQGSEA. The V and J ends lost 4 bases and 0 bases, in that order; junction bases with no gene match: 4. CDR3 length: 15 residues. This chain's CDR3 is CSVAGQGVVNTEAFF. DNA for the CDR3: TGCAGCGTTGCGGGACAGGGGGTTGTGAACACTGAAGCTTTCTTT.

This chain joins TRBV4-2 and TRBJ1-5; D perhaps matches TRBD1 (6 bases). Trimming left V 0 bases short and J 3 bases short, with 9 bases between. The CDR3 spans 15 residues. Per germline, CDR1 LGHNA and CDR2 YNFKEQ. In DNA, the CDR3 is TGTGCCAGCAGCCAAGACAGGGGCGTCAATCAGCCCCAGCATTTT. Translation: CASSQDRGVNQPQHF.

The gene calls are TRBV5-5 and TRBJ1-5; D is unclear. Germline V lookup: CDR1 SGHKS, CDR2 YYEKEE (reference sequence). This CDR3 spans 16 amino acids. V dropped 0 bases and J dropped 1 base, with 11 bases sitting between them. CDR3 region: CASSLVSGLSNQPQHF. The CDR3 DNA is TGTGCCAGCAGCTTGGTATCCGGGTTGAGCAATCAGCCCCAGCATTTT.